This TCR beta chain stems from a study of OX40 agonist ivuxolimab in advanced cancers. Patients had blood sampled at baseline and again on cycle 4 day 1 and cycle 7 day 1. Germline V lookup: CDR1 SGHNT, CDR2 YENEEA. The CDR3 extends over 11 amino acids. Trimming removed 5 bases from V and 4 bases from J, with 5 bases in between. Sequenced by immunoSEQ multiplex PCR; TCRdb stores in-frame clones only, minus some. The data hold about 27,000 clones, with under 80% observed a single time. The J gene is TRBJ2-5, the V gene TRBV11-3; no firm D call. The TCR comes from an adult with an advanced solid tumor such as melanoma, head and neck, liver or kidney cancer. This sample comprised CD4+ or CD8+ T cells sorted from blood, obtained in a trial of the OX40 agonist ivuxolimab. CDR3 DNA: TGTGCCAGCAGCGTATTAGAGACCCAGTACTTC. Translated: CASSVLETQYF.